This T cell receptor beta chain was retrieved from a study of CD4 and CD8 cells across lung adenocarcinoma regions. There are a few counts of this clonotype. TCRdb recomputed calls from the PCR reads with MiXCR, one row per CDR3 protein. The sample includes around 10,000 distinct CDR3 sequences, 40% to 60% of them seen just once. The CDR3 loop spans 16 amino acids. Trimming pared 0 bases from V and 6 bases from J, leaving 15 bases between. Germline V gene sequence: CDR1 MNHNS, CDR2 SASEGT. V usage is TRBV6-1 and J usage is TRBJ2-1; weak D call: TRBD2 (6 bases). Material for sequencing was CD8+ T cells from the margin of a lung tumor. The sequence was obtained from a male donor with lung adenocarcinoma. The CD4 and CD8 labels of this study may be unreliable. Here the CDR3 DNA reads TGTGCCAGCAGTGAAGCAGGAGGGGCAGGGAGCAATGAGCAGTTCTTC. Its translation is CASSEAGGAGSNEQFF.